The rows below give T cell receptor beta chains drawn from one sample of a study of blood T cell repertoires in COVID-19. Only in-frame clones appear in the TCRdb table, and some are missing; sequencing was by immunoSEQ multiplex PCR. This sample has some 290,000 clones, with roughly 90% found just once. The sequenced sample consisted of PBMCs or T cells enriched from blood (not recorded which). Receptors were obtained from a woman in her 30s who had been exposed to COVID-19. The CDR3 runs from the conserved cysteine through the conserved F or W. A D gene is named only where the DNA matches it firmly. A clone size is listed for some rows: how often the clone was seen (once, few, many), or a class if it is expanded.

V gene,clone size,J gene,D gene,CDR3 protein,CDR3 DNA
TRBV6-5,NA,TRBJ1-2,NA,CASSRERGGYTF,TGTGCCAGCAGCCGCGAAAGGGGTGGCTACACCTTC
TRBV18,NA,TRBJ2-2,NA,CASSPARLTNTGELFF,TGTGCCAGCTCACCAGCCAGGCTCACGAACACCGGGGAGCTGTTTTTT
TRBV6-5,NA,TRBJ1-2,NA,CASSYMGGLRDGYTF,TGTGCCAGCAGTTACATGGGCGGGTTACGGGATGGCTACACCTTC
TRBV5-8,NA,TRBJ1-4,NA,CASSLSRLEQKLFF,TGTGCCAGCAGCTTGAGCAGGCTCGAGCAAAAACTGTTTTTT
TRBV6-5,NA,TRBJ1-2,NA,CASMAGAYYGYTF,TGTGCCAGCATGGCAGGGGCCTACTATGGCTACACCTTC
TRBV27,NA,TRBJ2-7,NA,CASSRRGGYEQYF,TGTGCCAGCAGCCGAAGGGGGGGGTACGAGCAGTACTTC
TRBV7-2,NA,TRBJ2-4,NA,CASSSLGGRKNIQYF,TGTGCCAGCAGCTCTCTGGGGGGGCGCAAAAACATTCAGTACTTC
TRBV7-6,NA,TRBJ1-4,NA,CASSLGPGEGEKLFF,TGTGCCAGCAGCTTAGGTCCCGGAGAGGGTGAAAAACTGTTTTTT
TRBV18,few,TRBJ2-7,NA,CASSPDSYNEQYF,TGTGCCAGCTCACCCGACTCTTACAACGAGCAGTACTTC
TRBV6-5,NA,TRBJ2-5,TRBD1,CASKTGGQETQYF,TGTGCCAGTAAGACAGGGGGGCAAGAGACCCAGTACTTC
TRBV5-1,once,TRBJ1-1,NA,CASSSGNTEAFF,TGCGCCAGCAGTTCAGGGAACACTGAAGCTTTCTTT
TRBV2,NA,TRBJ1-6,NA,CASSEILSPYNSPLHF,TGTGCCAGCAGTGAAATCCTATCCCCCTATAATTCACCCCTCCACTTT
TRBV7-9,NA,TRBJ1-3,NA,CASSPSGAGNTIYF,TGTGCCAGCAGCCCGAGCGGAGCTGGAAACACCATATATTTT
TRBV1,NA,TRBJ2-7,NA,CTSSQLKGDRTSYEQYF,TGCACCAGCAGCCAACTAAAGGGGGACCGCACTTCCTACGAGCAGTACTTC
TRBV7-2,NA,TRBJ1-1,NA,CASSLVRGRTEAFF,TGTGCCAGCAGCTTAGTGCGAGGGAGGACTGAAGCTTTCTTT
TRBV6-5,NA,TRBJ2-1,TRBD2,CASSYSRLAGGGFF,TGTGCCAGCAGTTACTCTCGACTAGCTGGTGGAGGTTTCTTC
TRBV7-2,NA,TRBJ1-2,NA,CASSQRPGRTNYGYTF,TGTGCCAGCAGCCAAAGGCCAGGGAGGACAAACTATGGCTACACCTTC
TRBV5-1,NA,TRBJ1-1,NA,CASSLLDSGSEAFF,TGCGCCAGCAGCTTGCTGGACAGTGGAAGTGAAGCTTTCTTT
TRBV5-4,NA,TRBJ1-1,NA,CASRPRGGPEAFF,TGTGCCAGCAGACCTCGTGGAGGACCTGAAGCTTTCTTT
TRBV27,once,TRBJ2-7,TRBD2,CASREAGSSYEQYF,TGTGCCAGCCGCGAAGCGGGGAGCTCCTACGAGCAGTACTTC
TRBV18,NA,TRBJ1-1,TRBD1,CASSPTTGDTEAFF,TGTGCCAGCTCACCGACGACAGGGGACACTGAAGCTTTCTTT
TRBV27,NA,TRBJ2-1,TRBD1,CASSSLGTGQFF,TGTGCCAGCAGTAGTCTTGGGACAGGGCAGTTCTTC
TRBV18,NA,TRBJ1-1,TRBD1,CASSPMEGTGLNTEAFF,TGTGCCAGCTCACCCATGGAAGGGACAGGGCTGAACACTGAAGCTTTCTTT
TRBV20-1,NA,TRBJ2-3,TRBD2,CSASGGGGTDTQYF,TGCAGTGCTAGTGGTGGGGGGGGCACAGATACGCAGTATTTT
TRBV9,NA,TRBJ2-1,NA,CASSAFPGLANNEQFF,TGTGCCAGCAGCGCTTTTCCGGGACTGGCGAACAATGAGCAGTTCTTC
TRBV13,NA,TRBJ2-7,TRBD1,CASSQWDRVNYEQYF,TGTGCCAGCAGCCAGTGGGACAGGGTAAACTACGAGCAGTACTTC
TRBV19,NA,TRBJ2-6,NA,CASSLNRASGANVLTF,TGTGCCAGTAGTCTCAACAGGGCTTCCGGGGCCAACGTCCTGACTTTC
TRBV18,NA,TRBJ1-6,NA,CASSPIKSSYNSPLHF,TGTGCCAGCTCACCAATCAAGAGCTCCTATAATTCACCCCTCCACTTT
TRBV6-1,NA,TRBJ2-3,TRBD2,CASSEGSGGQLDTQYF,TGTGCCAGCAGTGAAGGGAGCGGGGGACAATTGGATACGCAGTATTTT
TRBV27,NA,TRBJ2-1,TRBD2,CASSLLRGNGGDEQFF,TGTGCCAGCAGTTTATTACGGGGGAATGGGGGGGACGAGCAGTTCTTC
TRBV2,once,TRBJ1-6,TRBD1,CASSDRQGNSPLHF,TGTGCCAGCAGTGATCGACAGGGTAATTCACCCCTCCACTTT
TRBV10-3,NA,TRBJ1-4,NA,CAISERRGEKEKLFF,TGTGCCATCAGTGAGAGGCGGGGGGAAAAAGAAAAACTGTTTTTT
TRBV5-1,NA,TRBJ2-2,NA,CASSRRIITGELFF,TGCGCCAGCAGCCGGAGAATCATCACCGGGGAGCTGTTTTTT
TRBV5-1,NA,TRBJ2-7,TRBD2,CASSWSGGASYEQYF,TGCGCCAGCAGCTGGAGCGGGGGGGCCTCCTACGAGCAGTACTTC
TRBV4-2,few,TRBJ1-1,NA,CASSQDRFRSTEAFF,TGTGCCAGCAGCCAAGACCGATTTAGGAGCACTGAAGCTTTCTTT
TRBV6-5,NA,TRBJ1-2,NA,CATSEGLSAYGYTF,TGTGCCACCTCCGAGGGTCTATCTGCGTATGGCTACACCTTC